Below are 10 T cell receptor beta chains sequenced from a single sample in a study of vaccination effects on CD4 cells after COVID-19. ViraFEST assay sequencing came after antigen-specific CD4+ T cells were expanded with viral peptide pools. Isolating CD4+ T cells followed about 11 days of culture. The vaccine given was either BNT162b2 or mRNA-1273, in two doses. Some clones are missing from TCRdb's copy, which holds only in-frame ones; the method was immunoSEQ multiplex PCR. The table records tens of thousands of clones, around 74% of them present only once. For these TCRs, the target antigens are not known. The sample consisted of CD4+ T cells from PBMCs cultured with HCoV-229E spike peptides, taken after COVID-19 vaccination. Source of these receptors: a human donor who received a COVID-19 vaccine.

This clone was detected only a few times. The chain uses TRBV24-1 and TRBJ1-2; 7 nucleotides agree with TRBD1. This CDR3 comprises 16 residues. Per germline, CDR1 KGHDR and CDR2 SFDVKD. The V gene end was trimmed by 1 base and the J gene end by 2 bases; junction bases not matched to a gene: 6. The CDR3 reads CATSDFGQGGNYGYTF. The CDR3 nucleotides are TGTGCCACCAGTGATTTTGGCCAGGGGGGCAACTATGGCTACACCTTC.

This chain links TRBV18 with TRBJ1-6; 8 nucleotides match TRBD1. Germline V gives CDR1 KGHSH, CDR2 LQKENI. The CDR3 has 14 residues. The V segment lost 5 bases and the J segment 7 bases; nucleotides outside the gene matches: 4. CDR3 residues: CASSKGTGNSPLHF. In DNA, the CDR3 is TGTGCCAGCTCAAAAGGGACAGGCAATTCACCCCTCCACTTT.

The V call is TRBV5-1, the J call TRBJ1-1, with D perhaps matching TRBD1 (5 bases). Per the germline V gene, CDR1 is SGHRS and CDR2 is YFSETQ. The CDR3 length is 13 residues. With 4 bases removed from V and 0 bases from J, the gap between germline ends came to 7 bases. CDR3 amino acids: CASSLGVNTEAFF. DNA of the CDR3: TGCGCCAGCAGCCTAGGGGTGAACACTGAAGCTTTCTTT. The variable domain in full, with the rest retrieved from reference TRBV5-1 and TRBJ1-1, is KAGVTQTPRYLIKTRGQQVTLSCSPISGHRSVSWYQQTPGQGLQFLFEYFSETQRNKGNFPGRFSGRQFSNSRSEMNVSTLELGDSALYLCASSLGVNTEAFFGQGTRLTVV.

The J gene is TRBJ1-5, the V gene TRBV19; 8 nucleotides match TRBD1. The trim removed 4 bases at V and 7 bases at J, leaving 12 bases unmatched. The CDR3 length is 16 residues. Germline CDR1 and CDR2: LNHDA and SQIVND (reference sequence). The CDR3 bases are TGTGCCAGTAGTAGGGTAGACAGGGGATCCGGGCAGCCCCAGCATTTT. Its protein is CASSRVDRGSGQPQHF.

The V gene is TRBV29-1, the J gene TRBJ1-4; D not resolved. Germline loops: CDR1 SQVTM, CDR2 ANQGSEA. Deletions cut 3 bases from V and 2 bases from J, with 7 bases between. This CDR3 region has 13 residues. The CDR3 nucleotides are TGCAGCGTTGAGTCTGGGACTAATGAAAAACTGTTTTTT. It encodes CSVESGTNEKLFF.

The chain couples TRBV7-3 to TRBJ1-6; the D gene is possibly TRBD1 (5 bases). Germline assignment: CDR1 SGHTA and CDR2 FQGTGA. The CDR3 totals 15 residues. The V end lost 1 base, the J end lost 9 bases, and 13 bases lay between the germline ends. The CDR3 DNA sequence: TGTGCCAGCAGCTTAATATCCGGGGCGAGTTCACCCCTCCACTTT. Residues: CASSLISGASSPLHF.

This sequence joins TRBV3-1 (or the pseudogene TRBV3-2) and TRBJ2-7, with D unclear. Germline CDR1 reads LGHDT; CDR2 reads YNNKEL (reference sequence). The CDR3 is 13 amino acids. V dropped 2 bases and J dropped 4 bases, with 9 bases sitting between them. The CDR3 is CASSQTPLYEQYV. CDR3 DNA sequence: TGTGCCAGCAGCCAAACCCCCTTATACGAGCAGTACGTC.

The chain is built from TRBV19 and TRBJ1-5; the D gene is possibly TRBD1 (5 bases). The CDR3 has 16 amino acids. V was pared by 7 bases and J by 1 base, with 17 bases between. In germline, CDR1 is LNHDA, CDR2 SQIVND (reference sequence). Here the CDR3 DNA reads TGTGCCAGTACCCTGAGCTTCAGGGTGAGCAATCAGCCCCAGCATTTT. It codes for CASTLSFRVSNQPQHF.

V usage is TRBV9 and J usage is TRBJ1-1; weak D call: TRBD1 (6 bases). V was trimmed by 0 bases and J by 6 bases, leaving 9 bases between them. The germline gives CDR1 SGDLS, CDR2 YYNGEE. The CDR3 consists of 13 residues. The CDR3 here is CASSVDRASEAFF. The CDR3 DNA sequence: TGTGCCAGCAGCGTAGACAGGGCTTCTGAAGCTTTCTTT.

The chain recombines TRBV5-5 with TRBJ1-2, with D unclear. The CDR3 is 14 amino acids. Germline loops: CDR1 SGHKS, CDR2 YYEKEE (reference sequence). V lost 1 base to trimming and J lost 8 bases, with 15 bases between them. The CDR3 sequence is CASSLSSLREGYTF. For the CDR3, the DNA is TGTGCCAGCAGCTTGAGTTCGTTGAGGGAAGGCTACACCTTC.